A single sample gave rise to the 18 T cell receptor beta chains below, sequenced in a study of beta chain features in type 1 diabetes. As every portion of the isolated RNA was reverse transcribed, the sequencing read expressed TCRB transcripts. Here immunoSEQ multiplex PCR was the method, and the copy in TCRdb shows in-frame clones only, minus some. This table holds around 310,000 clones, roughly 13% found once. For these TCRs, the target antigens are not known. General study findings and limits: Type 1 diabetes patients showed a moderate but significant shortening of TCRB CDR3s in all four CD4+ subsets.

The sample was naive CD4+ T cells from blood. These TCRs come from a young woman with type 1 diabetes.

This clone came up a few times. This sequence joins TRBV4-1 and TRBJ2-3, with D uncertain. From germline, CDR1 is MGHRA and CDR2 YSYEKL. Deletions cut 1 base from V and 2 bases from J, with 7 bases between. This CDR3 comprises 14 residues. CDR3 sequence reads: CASSQVVATDTQYF. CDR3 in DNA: TGCGCCAGCAGCCAAGTAGTAGCCACAGATACGCAGTATTTT.

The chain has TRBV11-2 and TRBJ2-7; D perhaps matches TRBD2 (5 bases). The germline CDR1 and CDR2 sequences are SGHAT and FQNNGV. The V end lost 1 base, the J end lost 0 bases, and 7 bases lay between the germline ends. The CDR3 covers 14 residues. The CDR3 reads CASSLGEYSYEQYV. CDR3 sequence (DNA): TGTGCCAGCAGCTTAGGGGAGTACTCCTACGAGCAGTACGTC.

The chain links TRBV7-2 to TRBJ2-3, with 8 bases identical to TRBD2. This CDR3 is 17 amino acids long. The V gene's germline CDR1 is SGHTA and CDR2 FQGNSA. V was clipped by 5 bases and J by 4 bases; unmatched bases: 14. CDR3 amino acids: CASSLRPSGRVADTQYF. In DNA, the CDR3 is TGTGCCAGCAGCCTTCGCCCAAGCGGGAGAGTGGCAGATACGCAGTATTTT.

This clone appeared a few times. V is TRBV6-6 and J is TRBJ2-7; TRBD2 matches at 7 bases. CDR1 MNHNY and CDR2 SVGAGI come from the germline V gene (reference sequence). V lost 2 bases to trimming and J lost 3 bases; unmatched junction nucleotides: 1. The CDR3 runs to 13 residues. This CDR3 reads CASSYGGDYEQYF. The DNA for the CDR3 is TGTGCCAGCAGTTACGGGGGGGACTACGAGCAGTACTTC.

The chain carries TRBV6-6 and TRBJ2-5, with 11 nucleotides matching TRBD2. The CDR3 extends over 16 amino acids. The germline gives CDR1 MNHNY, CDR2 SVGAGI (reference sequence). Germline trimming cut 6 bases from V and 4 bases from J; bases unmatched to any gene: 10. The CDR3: CASRTSGASRVETQYF. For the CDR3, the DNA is TGTGCCAGCAGGACTAGCGGGGCTTCAAGGGTAGAGACCCAGTACTTC.

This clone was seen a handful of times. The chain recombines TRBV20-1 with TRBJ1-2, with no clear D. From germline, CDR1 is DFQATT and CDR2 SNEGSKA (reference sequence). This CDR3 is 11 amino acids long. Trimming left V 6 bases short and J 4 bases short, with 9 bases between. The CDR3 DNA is TGCAGTGCAACCACAACCTATGGCTACACCTTC. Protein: CSATTTYGYTF.

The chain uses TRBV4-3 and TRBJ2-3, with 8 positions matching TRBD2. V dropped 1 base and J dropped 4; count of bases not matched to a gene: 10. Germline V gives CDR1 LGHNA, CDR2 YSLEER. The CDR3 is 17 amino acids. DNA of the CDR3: TGCGCCAGCAGCCAAGTTCGTGGCGGGAGGTCGCCAGATACGCAGTATTTT. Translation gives CASSQVRGGRSPDTQYF.

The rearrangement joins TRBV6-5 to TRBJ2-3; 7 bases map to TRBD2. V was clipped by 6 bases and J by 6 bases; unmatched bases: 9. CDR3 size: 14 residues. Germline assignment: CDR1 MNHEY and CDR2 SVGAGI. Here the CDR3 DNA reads TGTGCCAGCAGAGAAGCGGCAGCGGGGGATACGCAGTATTTT. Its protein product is CASREAAAGDTQYF.

The CDR3 loop is CASSLLGRAGGYTF. As DNA, the CDR3 is TGTGCCAGCAGCTTGTTGGGCCGGGCGGGCGGCTACACCTTC. This chain connects TRBV5-4 to TRBJ1-2; unclear D gene. There are 14 residues in the CDR3. Germline CDR1 SGHNT, CDR2 YYREEE (reference sequence). V was cut by 1 base and J by 8 bases, with 15 bases left in between.

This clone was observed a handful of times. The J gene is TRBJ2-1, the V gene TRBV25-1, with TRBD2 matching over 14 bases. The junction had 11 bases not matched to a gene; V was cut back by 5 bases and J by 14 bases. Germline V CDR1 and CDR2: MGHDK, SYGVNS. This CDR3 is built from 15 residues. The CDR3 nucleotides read TGTGCCAGCAGTTCCGGGACTAGCGGGAGTAAATTGGAGTTCTTC. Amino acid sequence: CASSSGTSGSKLEFF.

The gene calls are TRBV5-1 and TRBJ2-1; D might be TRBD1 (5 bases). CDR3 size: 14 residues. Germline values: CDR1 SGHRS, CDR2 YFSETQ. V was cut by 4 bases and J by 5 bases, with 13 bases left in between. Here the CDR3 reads CASSAGHRDNEQFF. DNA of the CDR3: TGCGCCAGCAGCGCCGGACATCGGGACAATGAGCAGTTCTTC.

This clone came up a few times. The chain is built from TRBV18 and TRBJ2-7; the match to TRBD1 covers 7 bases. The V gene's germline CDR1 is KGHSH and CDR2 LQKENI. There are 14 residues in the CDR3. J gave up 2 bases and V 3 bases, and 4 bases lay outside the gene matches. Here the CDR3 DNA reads TGTGCCAGCTCACCCGGGACAGCACCCTACGAGCAGTACTTC. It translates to CASSPGTAPYEQYF.

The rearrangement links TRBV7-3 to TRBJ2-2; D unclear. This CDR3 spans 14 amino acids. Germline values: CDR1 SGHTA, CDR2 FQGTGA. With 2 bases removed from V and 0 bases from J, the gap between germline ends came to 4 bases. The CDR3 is CASSLFANTGELFF. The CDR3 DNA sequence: TGTGCCAGCAGCTTATTCGCGAACACCGGGGAGCTGTTTTTT.

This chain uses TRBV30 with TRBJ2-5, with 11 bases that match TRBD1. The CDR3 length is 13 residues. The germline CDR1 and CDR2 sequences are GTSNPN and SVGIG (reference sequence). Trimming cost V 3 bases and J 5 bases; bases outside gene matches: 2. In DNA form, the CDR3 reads TGTGCCTGGAGGGACAGGGGGCGGGAGACCCAGTACTTC. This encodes CAWRDRGRETQYF.

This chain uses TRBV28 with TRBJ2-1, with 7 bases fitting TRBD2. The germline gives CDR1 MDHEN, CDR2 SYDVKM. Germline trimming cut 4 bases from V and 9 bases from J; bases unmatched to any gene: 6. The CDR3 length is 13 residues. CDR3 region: CASSSGGVSEQFF. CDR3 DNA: TGTGCCAGCAGTTCGGGGGGAGTTAGTGAGCAGTTCTTC.

DNA for the CDR3: TGTGCCAGCAGTTTAAGTAGCGGGAGAGTCTACGAGCAGTACTTC. It codes for CASSLSSGRVYEQYF. This chain joins TRBV27 and TRBJ2-7, with 9 bases identical to TRBD2. The length of the CDR3 is 15 residues. Germline CDR1 reads MNHEY; CDR2 reads SMNVEV (reference sequence). Trimming at V came to 2 bases and at J to 3 bases, leaving 5 bases not matched to a gene.

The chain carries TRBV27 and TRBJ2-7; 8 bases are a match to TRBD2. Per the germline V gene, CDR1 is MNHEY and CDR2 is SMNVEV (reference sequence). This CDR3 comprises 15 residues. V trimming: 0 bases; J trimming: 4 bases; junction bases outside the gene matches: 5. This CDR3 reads CASSLSAGARYEQYF. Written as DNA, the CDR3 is TGTGCCAGCAGTTTATCAGCGGGAGCTCGTTACGAGCAGTACTTC.

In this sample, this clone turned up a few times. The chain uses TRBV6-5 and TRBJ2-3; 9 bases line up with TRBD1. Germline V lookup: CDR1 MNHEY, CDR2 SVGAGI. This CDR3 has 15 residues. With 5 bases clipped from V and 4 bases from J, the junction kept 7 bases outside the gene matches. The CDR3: CASSARDRVADTQYF. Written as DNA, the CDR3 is TGTGCCAGCAGTGCCCGGGACAGGGTAGCAGATACGCAGTATTTT.